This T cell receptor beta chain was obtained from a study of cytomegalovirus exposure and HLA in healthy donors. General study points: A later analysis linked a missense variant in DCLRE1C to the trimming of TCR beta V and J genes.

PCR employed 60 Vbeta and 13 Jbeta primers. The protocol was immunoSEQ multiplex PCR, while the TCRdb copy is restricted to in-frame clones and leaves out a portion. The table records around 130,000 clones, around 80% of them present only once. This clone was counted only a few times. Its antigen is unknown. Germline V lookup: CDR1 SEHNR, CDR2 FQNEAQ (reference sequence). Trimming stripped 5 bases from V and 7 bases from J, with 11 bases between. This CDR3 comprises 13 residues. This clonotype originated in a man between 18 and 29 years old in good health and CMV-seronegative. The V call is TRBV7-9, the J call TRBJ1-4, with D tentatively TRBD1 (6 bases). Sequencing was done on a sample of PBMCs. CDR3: CASSTGTFEKLFF. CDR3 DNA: TGTGCCAGCAGCACCGGGACATTTGAAAAACTGTTTTTT.